This TCR beta chain was recovered during a study of T cells in Graves' hyperthyroidism and ophthalmopathy. Findings of the study overall: Ophthalmopathy onset followed model prediction by a median about six months. Blood also carried most thyroid clonotypes expanded above 0.001.

Amplification targeted TCR beta CDR3 regions from RNA transcripts. RT-PCR in the first round (using the HTBI primer set) targeted the TCR CDR3. A single record per CDR3 protein comes from TCRdb applying MiXCR to the multiplex PCR reads. This table has about 360,000 distinct CDR3 sequences, approximately 19% appearing once. Patients were excluded for uncontrolled infection, other autoimmune disease, pregnancy or lactation. The PBMCs were sourced from fresh peripheral blood (approximately 10 ml). CDR3 length: 12 amino acids. Trimming pared 6 bases from V and 7 bases from J, leaving 10 bases between. This clonotype came up many times. Its specificity is not known.

The material sequenced was blood. V and J are TRBV12-3 or TRBV12-4 and TRBJ1-5; D not certain. This TCR came from a woman between 18 and 29 years old with Graves' hyperthyroidism. Here the CDR3 DNA reads TGTGCCAGCAGCACAAGTGAACAGCCCCAGCATTTT. It encodes CASSTSEQPQHF.